These 9 T cell receptor beta chains were sequenced from one sample in a study of beta chain features in type 1 diabetes. Regarding the study as a whole: TCRB CDR3 length was moderately but significantly reduced in all four CD4+ subsets of Type 1 diabetes patients.

Which antigens these TCRs recognize remains unknown. The entirety of the isolated RNA underwent reverse transcription, so expressed TCRB transcripts were sequenced. Assay used: immunoSEQ multiplex PCR; TCRdb lists only in-frame clones, some missing. The repertoire has 300,000 to 400,000 clones, 13% of them found once; the top ten carry roughly 0.015%. The sequenced material came from naive CD4+ T cells from blood. These receptors were collected from a woman younger than 35 with type 1 diabetes.

Only a few counts were recorded for this clone. The chain is built from TRBV25-1 and TRBJ2-2; TRBD2 matches at 12 bases. The trim removed 4 bases at V and 7 bases at J, leaving 7 bases unmatched. This CDR3 spans 16 amino acids. Germline V gene lookup returns CDR1 MGHDK and CDR2 SYGVNS. This CDR3 is CASSGRLAGVFGELFF. CDR3 nucleotides: TGTGCCAGCAGTGGGCGACTAGCGGGAGTTTTCGGGGAGCTGTTTTTT.

This clone has only a few counts. This chain links TRBV18 with TRBJ2-7; TRBD1 matches 8 bases. CDR1 and CDR2 (germline): KGHSH, LQKENI. V lost 3 bases to trimming and J lost 1 base; unmatched junction nucleotides: 14. The CDR3 length is 18 residues. DNA for the CDR3: TGTGCCAGCTCACCTTTAGGTCCCGGGACAGGCGGGTCCTACGAGCAGTACTTC. Residues: CASSPLGPGTGGSYEQYF.

This clone was detected a few times. The V gene is TRBV20-1, the J gene TRBJ2-7; maybe TRBD1 (6 bases). CDR1 and CDR2 from the germline V gene are DFQATT and SNEGSKA (reference sequence). The CDR3 contains 11 residues. The V gene lost 5 bases and the J gene lost 3 bases, with 8 bases spanning the gap. This CDR3 is CSAEDSYEQYF. Here the CDR3 DNA reads TGCAGTGCTGAGGACAGCTACGAGCAGTACTTC.

Only a few counts were recorded for this clone. This chain joins TRBV11-2 and TRBJ1-4; no firm D call. Germline V gives CDR1 SGHAT, CDR2 FQNNGV. V dropped 1 base and J dropped 4 bases, with 16 bases sitting between them. The CDR3 runs to 17 residues. In DNA form, the CDR3 reads TGTGCCAGCAGCTTAGTCCCATCGCGGGTGTTTAATGAAAAACTGTTTTTT. Amino acid sequence: CASSLVPSRVFNEKLFF.

This clone has just a few counts. The chain couples TRBV28 to TRBJ2-3; 7 positions agree with TRBD2. The CDR3 spans 13 residues. J gave up 14 bases and V 0 bases, and 8 bases lay outside the gene matches. Germline CDR1 reads MDHEN; CDR2 reads SYDVKM. CDR3: CASSLWTREDRYF. CDR3 sequence (DNA): TGTGCCAGCAGTTTATGGACCCGGGAGGACCGGTATTTT. The complete variable domain, with remaining parts taken from reference TRBV28 and TRBJ2-3, reads DVKVTQSSRYLVKRTGEKVFLECVQDMDHENMFWYRQDPGLGLRLIYFSYDVKMKEKGDIPEGYSVSREKKERFSLILESASTNQTSMYLCASSLWTREDRYFGPGTRLTVL.

The rearrangement uses TRBV5-1 and TRBJ1-4, with D uncertain. Germline V gene lookup returns CDR1 SGHRS and CDR2 YFSETQ. Trimming removed 0 bases at V and 8 bases at J, with 17 bases between. This CDR3 has 16 amino acids. The CDR3 DNA reads TGCGCCAGCAGCTTGGGTCCAGAGGGAGGAGAAGAAAAACTGTTTTTT. Translation: CASSLGPEGGEEKLFF.

The chain carries TRBV18 and TRBJ2-7, with TRBD1 as a possible D gene (6 bases). Between the trimmed V and J ends, which lost 3 bases and 4 bases, there was a span of 16 bases. CDR1 and CDR2 (germline): KGHSH, LQKENI. The CDR3 extends over 15 amino acids. The CDR3 spells CASSPAMGAEYEQYV. The CDR3 coding sequence is TGTGCCAGCTCACCTGCGATGGGGGCAGAGTACGAGCAGTACGTC.

This clone was observed a few times. The chain joins TRBV30 to TRBJ1-1; TRBD1 aligns across 8 bases. This CDR3 has 15 residues. V trimming: 1 base; J trimming: 5 bases; junction bases outside the gene matches: 9. CDR1 is GTSNPN, CDR2 SVGIG, per germline (reference sequence). DNA for the CDR3: TGTGCCTGGAGTGGGACGACAGGGGTGGGTACTGAAGCTTTCTTT. Its translation: CAWSGTTGVGTEAFF.

The chain carries TRBV27 and TRBJ2-3, with TRBD2 matching over 7 bases. This CDR3 has 13 residues. Germline lookup yields CDR1 MNHEY and CDR2 SMNVEV (reference sequence). V shed 5 bases and J 4 bases; nucleotides not matched to a gene: 3. Here the CDR3 reads CASSRRESDTQYF. In nucleotides, the CDR3 is TGTGCCAGCAGTCGGCGGGAGTCAGATACGCAGTATTTT.